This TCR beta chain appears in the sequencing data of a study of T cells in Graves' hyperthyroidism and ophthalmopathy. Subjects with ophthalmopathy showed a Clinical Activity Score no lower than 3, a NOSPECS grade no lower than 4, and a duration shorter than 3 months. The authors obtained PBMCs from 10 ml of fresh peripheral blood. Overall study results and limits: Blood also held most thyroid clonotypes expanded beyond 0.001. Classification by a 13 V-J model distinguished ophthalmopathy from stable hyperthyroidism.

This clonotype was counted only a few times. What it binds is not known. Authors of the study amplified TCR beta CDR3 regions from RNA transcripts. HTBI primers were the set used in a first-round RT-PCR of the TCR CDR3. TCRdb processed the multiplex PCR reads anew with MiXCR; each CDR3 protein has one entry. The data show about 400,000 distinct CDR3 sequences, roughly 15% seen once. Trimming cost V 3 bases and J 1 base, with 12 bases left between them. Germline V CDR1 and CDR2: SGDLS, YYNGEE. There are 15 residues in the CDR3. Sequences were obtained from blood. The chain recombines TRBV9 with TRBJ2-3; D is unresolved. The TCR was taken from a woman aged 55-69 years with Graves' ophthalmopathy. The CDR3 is CASSERLDGTDTQYF. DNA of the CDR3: TGTGCCAGCAGCGAAAGGCTCGACGGCACAGATACGCAGTATTTT.